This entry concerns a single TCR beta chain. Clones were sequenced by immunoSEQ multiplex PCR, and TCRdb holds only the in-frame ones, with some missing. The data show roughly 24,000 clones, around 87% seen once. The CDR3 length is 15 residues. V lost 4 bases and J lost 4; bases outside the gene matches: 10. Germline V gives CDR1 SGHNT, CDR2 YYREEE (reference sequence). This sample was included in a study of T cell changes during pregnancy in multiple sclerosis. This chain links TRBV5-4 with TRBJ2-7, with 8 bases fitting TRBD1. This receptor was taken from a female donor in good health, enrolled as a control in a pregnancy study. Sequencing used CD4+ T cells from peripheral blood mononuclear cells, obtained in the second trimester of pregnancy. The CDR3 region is CASSPSRTGPYEQYF. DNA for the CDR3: TGTGCCAGCAGCCCCTCTCGGACAGGGCCGTACGAGCAGTACTTC.